This TCR beta chain was recovered during a study of blood T cell repertoires in COVID-19. The CDR3 has 17 amino acids. Per the germline V gene, CDR1 is MDHEN and CDR2 is SYDVKM. Trimming shortened V by 5 bases and J by 2 bases, and 22 bases separated the two germline ends. Here immunoSEQ multiplex PCR was the method, and the copy in TCRdb shows in-frame clones only, minus some. The sample consists of more than 70,000 clones, roughly nine tenths of them appearing once. The sequenced material came from peripheral blood. The clonotype originates from a man in his fifties with acute or convalescent COVID-19. The rearrangement joins TRBV28 to TRBJ2-7; D is possibly TRBD1 (7 bases). The CDR3 nucleotides read TGTGCCAGCAGTACTAGGAGGGCTCCCGGGACAGCCTACGAGCAGTACGTC. As protein: CASSTRRAPGTAYEQYV.